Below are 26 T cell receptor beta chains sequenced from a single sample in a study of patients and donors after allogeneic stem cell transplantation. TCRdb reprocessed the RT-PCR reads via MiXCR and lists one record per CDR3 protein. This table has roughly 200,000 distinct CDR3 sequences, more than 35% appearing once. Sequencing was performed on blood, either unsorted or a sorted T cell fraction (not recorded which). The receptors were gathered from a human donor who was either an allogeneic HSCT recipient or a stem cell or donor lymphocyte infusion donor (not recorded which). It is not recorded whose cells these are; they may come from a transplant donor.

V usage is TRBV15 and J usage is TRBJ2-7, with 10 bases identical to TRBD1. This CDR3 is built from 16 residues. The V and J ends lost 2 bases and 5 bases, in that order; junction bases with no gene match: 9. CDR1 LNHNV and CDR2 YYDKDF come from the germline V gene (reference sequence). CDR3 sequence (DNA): TGTGCCACCAGCAGAACTCGGGACAGGGGACCGGACGAGCAGTACTTC. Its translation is CATSRTRDRGPDEQYF.

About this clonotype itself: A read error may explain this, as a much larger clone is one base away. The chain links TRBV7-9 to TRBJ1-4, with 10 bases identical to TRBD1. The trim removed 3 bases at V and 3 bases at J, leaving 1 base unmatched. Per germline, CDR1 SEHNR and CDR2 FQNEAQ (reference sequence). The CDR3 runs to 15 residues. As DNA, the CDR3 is TGTGCCAGCAGCTTGGACAGGGGGTCTAATGAAAAACTGTTTTTT. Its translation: CASSLDRGSNEKLFF. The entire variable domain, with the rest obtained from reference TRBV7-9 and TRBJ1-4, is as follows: DTGVSQNPRHKITKRGQNVTFRCDPISEHNRLYWYRQTLGQGPEFLTYFQNEAQLEKSRLLSDRFSAERPKGSFSTLEIQRTEQGDSAMYLCASSLDRGSNEKLFFGSGTQLSVL.

CDR3 coding DNA: TGTGCCAGCAGCCCCTCGGGAGCGGGGGCAGGTGAGCAGTTCTTC. Translating it yields CASSPSGAGAGEQFF. V gene TRBV3-1 combines with J gene TRBJ2-1; 8 bases align to TRBD2. Germline CDR1 and CDR2: LGHDT and YNNKEL (reference sequence). The CDR3 loop spans 15 amino acids. V shed 4 bases, J shed 9 bases, and the junction held 11 bases outside the gene matches.

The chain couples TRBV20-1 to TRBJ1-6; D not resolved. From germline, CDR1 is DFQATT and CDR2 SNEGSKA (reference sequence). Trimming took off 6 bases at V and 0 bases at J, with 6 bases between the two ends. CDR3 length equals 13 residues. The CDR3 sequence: CSAYSSYNSPLHF. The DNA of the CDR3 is TGCAGTGCCTACAGCTCCTATAATTCACCCCTCCACTTT.

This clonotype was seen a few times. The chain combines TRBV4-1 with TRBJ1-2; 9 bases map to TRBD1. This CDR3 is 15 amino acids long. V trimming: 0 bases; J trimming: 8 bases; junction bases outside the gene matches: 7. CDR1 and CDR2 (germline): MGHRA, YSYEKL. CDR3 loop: CASSQDPGQGRGYTF. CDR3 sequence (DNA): TGCGCCAGCAGCCAAGATCCGGGACAGGGAAGGGGCTACACCTTC.

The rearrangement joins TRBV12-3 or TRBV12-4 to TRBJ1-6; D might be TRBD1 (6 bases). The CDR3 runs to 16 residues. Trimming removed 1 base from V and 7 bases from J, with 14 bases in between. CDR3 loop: CASSLGGAVRNSPLHF. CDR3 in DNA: TGTGCCAGCAGTTTAGGGGGGGCGGTAAGGAATTCACCCCTCCACTTT.

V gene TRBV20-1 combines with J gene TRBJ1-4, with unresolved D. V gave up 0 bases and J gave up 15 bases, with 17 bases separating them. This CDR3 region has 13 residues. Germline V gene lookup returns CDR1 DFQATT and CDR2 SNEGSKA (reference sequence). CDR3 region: CSARDKSRRLVFF. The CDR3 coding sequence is TGCAGTGCTAGAGATAAGAGCCGGAGGTTGGTGTTTTTT.

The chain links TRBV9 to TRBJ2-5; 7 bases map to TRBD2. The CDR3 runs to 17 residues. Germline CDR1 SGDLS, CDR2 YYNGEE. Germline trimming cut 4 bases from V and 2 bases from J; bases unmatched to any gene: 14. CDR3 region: CASSFRSGSWRQETQYF. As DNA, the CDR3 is TGTGCCAGCAGCTTCCGTAGCGGGTCGTGGCGGCAAGAGACCCAGTACTTC.

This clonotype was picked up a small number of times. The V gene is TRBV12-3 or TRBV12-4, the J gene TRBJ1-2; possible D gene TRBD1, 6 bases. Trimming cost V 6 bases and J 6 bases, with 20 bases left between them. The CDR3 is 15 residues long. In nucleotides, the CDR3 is TGTGCCAGCAGATTCGGACAGACTCCGAGGGATGGCTACACCTTC. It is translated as CASRFGQTPRDGYTF.

Here the CDR3 DNA reads TGTGCCAGTAGTCGACAGGGGATTAATGAAAAACTGTTTTTT. Residues: CASSRQGINEKLFF. The chain is built from TRBV19 and TRBJ1-4; 8 nucleotides line up with TRBD1. CDR1 and CDR2 (germline): LNHDA, SQIVND (reference sequence). This CDR3 is built from 14 residues. V lost 5 bases to trimming and J lost 4 bases; unmatched junction nucleotides: 3.

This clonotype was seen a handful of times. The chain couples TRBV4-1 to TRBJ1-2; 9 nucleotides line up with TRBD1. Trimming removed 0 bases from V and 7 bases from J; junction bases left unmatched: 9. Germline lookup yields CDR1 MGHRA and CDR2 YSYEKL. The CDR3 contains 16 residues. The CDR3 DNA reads TGCGCCAGCAGCCAAGAGGGACAGGGCCTATATGGTGGCTACACCTTC. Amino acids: CASSQEGQGLYGGYTF.

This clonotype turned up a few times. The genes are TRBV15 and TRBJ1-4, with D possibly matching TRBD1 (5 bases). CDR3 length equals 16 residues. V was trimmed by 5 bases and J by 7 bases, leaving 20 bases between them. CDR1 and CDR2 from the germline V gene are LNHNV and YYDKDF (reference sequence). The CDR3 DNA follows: TGTGCCACCAGCCCGGGGGGGAAGGGGCTGTTTGAAAAACTGTTTTTT. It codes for CATSPGGKGLFEKLFF.

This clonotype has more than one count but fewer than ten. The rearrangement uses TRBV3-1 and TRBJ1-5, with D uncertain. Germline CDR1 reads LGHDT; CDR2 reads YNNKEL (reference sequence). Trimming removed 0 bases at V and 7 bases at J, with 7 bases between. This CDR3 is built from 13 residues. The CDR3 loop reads CASSQDLWQPQHF. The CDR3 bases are TGTGCCAGCAGCCAAGATCTCTGGCAGCCCCAGCATTTT. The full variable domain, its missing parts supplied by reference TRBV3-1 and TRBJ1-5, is DTAVSQTPKYLVTQMGNDKSIKCEQNLGHDTMYWYKQDSKKFLKIMFSYNNKELIINETVPNRFSPKSPDKAHLNLHINSLELGDSAVYFCASSQDLWQPQHFGDGTRLSIL.

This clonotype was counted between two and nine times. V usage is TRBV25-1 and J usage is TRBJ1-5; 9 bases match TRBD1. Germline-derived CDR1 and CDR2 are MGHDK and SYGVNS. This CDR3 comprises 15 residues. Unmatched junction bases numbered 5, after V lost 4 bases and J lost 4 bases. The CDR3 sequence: CASSATGGSNQPQHF. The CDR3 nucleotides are TGTGCCAGCAGTGCCACAGGGGGCTCAAATCAGCCCCAGCATTTT.

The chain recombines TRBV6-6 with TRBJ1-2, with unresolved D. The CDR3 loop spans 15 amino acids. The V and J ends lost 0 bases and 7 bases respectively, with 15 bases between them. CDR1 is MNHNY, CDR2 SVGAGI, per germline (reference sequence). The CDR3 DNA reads TGTGCCAGCAGTTACTCCACCGCCCGCGGCCTTGGCTACACCTTC. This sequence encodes CASSYSTARGLGYTF.

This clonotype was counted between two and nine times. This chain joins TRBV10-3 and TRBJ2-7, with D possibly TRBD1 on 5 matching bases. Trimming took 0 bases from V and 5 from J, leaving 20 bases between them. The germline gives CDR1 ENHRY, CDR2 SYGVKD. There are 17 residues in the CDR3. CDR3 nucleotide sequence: TGTGCCATCAGTGAGTCCTATATCCGACAGTCCGGAAACGAGCAGTACTTC. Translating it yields CAISESYIRQSGNEQYF.

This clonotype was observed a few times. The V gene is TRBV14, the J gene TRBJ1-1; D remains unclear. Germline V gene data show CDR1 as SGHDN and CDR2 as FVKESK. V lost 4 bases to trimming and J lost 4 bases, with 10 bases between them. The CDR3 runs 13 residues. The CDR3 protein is CASSLRLGTEAFF. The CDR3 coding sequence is TGTGCCAGCAGCCTTAGGTTAGGCACTGAAGCTTTCTTT.

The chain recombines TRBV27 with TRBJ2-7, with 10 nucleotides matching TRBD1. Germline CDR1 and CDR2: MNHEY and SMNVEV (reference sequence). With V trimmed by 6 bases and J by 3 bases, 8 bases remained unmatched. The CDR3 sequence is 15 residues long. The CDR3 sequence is CASRTRDRGIYEQYF. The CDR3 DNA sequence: TGTGCCAGCAGAACCCGGGACAGGGGAATCTACGAGCAGTACTTC.

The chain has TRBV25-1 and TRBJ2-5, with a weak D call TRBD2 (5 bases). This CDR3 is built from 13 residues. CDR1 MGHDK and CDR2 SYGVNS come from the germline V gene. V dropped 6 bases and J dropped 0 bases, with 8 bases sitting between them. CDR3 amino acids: CASREDYQETQYF. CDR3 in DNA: TGTGCCAGCAGGGAGGACTACCAAGAGACCCAGTACTTC.

The CDR3 spells CASSVQGGGNEQFF. The CDR3 nucleotides are TGTGCCAGCAGTGTGCAGGGGGGAGGCAATGAGCAGTTCTTC. The gene calls are TRBV28 and TRBJ2-1, with D maybe TRBD1 (7 bases). This CDR3 contains 14 residues. V lost 5 bases and J 6 bases, leaving 14 bases between the germline ends. The V gene's germline CDR1 is MDHEN and CDR2 SYDVKM.

The CDR3 is CASKGIMRNTIYF. The DNA of the CDR3 is TGTGCCAGCAAGGGGATAATGAGGAACACCATATATTTT. The chain has TRBV12-3 or TRBV12-4 and TRBJ1-3; D may be TRBD1 (5 bases). V was trimmed by 7 bases and J by 7 bases, leaving 14 bases between them. The CDR3 is 13 residues long.

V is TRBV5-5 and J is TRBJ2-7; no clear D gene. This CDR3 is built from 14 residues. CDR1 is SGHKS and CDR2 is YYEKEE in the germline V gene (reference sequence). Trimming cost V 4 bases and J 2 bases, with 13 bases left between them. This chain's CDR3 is CASSLLGSPYEQYF. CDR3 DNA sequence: TGTGCCAGCAGCCTACTTGGATCCCCCTACGAGCAGTACTTC.

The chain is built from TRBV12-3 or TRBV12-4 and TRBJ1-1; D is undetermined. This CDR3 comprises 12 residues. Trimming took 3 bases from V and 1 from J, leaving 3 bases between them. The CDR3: CASSFANTEAFF. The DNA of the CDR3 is TGTGCCAGCAGTTTTGCGAACACTGAAGCTTTCTTT.

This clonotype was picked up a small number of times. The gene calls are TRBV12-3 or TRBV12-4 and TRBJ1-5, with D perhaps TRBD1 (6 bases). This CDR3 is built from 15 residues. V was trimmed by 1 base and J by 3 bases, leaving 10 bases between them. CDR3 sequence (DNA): TGTGCCAGCAGTTTAGGGGGGGACACCAATCAGCCCCAGCATTTT. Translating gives CASSLGGDTNQPQHF.

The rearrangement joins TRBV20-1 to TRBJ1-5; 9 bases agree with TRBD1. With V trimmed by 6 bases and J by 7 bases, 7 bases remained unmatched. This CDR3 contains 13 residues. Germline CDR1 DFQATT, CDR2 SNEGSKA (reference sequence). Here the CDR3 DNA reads TGCAGTGCCCTCCCGGGACAGGGCCAGCCCCAGCATTTT. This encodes CSALPGQGQPQHF.

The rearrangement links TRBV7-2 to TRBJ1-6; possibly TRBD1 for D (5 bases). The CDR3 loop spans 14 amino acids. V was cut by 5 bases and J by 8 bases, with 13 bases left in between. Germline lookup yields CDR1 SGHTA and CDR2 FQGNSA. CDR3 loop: CASSRGQGDSPLHF. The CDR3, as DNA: TGTGCCAGCAGCCGGGGCCAGGGAGATTCACCCCTCCACTTT.